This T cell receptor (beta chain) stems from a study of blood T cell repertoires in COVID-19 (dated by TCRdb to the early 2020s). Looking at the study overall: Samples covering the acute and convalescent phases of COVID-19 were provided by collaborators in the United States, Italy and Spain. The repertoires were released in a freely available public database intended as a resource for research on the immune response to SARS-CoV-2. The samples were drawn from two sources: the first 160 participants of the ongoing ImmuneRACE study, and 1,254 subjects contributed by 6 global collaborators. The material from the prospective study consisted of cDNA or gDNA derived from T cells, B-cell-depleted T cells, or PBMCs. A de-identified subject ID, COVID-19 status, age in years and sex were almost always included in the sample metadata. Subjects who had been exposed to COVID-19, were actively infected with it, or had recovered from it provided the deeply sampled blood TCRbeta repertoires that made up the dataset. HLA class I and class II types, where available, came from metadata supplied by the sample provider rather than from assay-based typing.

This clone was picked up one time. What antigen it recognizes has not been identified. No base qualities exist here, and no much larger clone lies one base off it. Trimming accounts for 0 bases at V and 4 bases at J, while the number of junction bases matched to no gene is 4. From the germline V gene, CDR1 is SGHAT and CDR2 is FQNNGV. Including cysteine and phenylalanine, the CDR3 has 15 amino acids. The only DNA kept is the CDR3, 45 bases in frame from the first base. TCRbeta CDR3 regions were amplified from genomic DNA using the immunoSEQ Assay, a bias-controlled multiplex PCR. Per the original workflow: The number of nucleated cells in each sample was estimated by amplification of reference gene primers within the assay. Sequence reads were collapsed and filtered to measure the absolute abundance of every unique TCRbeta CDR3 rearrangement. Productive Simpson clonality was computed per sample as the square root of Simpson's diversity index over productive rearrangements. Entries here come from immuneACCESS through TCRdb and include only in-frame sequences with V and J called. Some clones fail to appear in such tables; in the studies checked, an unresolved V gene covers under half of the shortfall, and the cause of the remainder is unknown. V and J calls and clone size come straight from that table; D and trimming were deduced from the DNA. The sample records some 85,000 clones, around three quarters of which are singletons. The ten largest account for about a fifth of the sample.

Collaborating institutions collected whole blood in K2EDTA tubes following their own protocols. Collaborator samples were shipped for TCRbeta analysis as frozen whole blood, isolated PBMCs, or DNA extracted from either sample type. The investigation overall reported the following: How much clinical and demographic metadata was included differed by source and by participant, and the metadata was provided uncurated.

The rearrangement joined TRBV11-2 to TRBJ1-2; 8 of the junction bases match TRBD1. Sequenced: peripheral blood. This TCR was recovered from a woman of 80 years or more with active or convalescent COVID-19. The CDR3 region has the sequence CASSLDGTGGYGYTF. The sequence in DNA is TGTGCCAGCAGCTTAGATGGTACAGGGGGCTATGGCTACACCTTC.